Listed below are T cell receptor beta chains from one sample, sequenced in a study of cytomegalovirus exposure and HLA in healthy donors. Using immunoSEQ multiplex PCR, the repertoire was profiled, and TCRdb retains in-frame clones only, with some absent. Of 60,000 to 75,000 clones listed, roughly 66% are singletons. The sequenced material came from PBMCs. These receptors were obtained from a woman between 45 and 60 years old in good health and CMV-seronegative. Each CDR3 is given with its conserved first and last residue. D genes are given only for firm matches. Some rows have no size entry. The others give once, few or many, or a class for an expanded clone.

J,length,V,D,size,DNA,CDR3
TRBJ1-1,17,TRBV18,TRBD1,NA,TGTGCCAGCTCACCCGACGGGACAGGGGCTTGGAACACTGAAGCTTTCTTT,CASSPDGTGAWNTEAFF
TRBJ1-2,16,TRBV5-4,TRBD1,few,TGTGCCAGCAGCTTGGGGGGGACAGCCTCGAATCTGGGCTACACCTTC,CASSLGGTASNLGYTF
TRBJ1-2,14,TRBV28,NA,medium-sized,TGTGCCAGCAGTGCCGGGACACTTAACTATGGCTACACCTTC,CASSAGTLNYGYTF
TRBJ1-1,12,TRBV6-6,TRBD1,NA,TGTGCCAGTGGGACAGGCGGCACTGAAGCTTTCTTT,CASGTGGTEAFF
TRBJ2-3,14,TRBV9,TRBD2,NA,TGTGCCAGCAGCGCATTAGCGGGAGGAGATACGCAGTATTTT,CASSALAGGDTQYF
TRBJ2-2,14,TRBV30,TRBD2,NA,TGTGCCTGGAGGTACGGGGGGTCCACCGGGGAGCTGTTTTTT,CAWRYGGSTGELFF
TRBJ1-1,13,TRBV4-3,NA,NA,TGCGCCAGCAGCCAAGATCTGGCGGATGAAGCTTTCTTT,CASSQDLADEAFF
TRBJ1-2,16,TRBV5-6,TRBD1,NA,TGTGCCAGCAGCCGGGACAGGGGGCGTTATGACTATGGCTACACCTTC,CASSRDRGRYDYGYTF
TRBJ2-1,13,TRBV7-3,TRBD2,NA,TGTGCCAGCAGCTCCGGGGGGGGGCATGAGCAGTTCTTC,CASSSGGGHEQFF
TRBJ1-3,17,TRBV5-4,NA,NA,TGTGCCAGCAGCCGGGGCACAGGGAGACTCTCTGGAAACACCATATATTTT,CASSRGTGRLSGNTIYF
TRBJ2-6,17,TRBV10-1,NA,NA,TGCGCCAGCAGTGATGGAGGACCTAACTCTGGGGCCAACGTCCTGACTTTC,CASSDGGPNSGANVLTF
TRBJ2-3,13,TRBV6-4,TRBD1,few,TGTGCCAGCGGGACAGGAGGGACAGATACGCAGTATTTT,CASGTGGTDTQYF
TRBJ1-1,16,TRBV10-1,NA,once,TGCGCCAGCAGTGATAGTCTTAATTTTATGTTACGTGAAGCTTTCTTT,CASSDSLNFMLREAFF
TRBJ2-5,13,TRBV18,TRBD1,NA,TGTGCCAGCTCCGCCAGGGGGAAAGAGACCCAGTACTTC,CASSARGKETQYF
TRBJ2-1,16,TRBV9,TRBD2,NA,TGTGCCAGCAGTCCATTAGCGGGGCTCTCCTACAATGAGCAGTTCTTC,CASSPLAGLSYNEQFF
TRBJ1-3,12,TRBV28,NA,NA,TGTGCCAGCAGTTTACGGGGAAACACCATATATTTT,CASSLRGNTIYF
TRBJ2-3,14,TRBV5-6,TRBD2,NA,TGTGCCAGCAGCCCAGGACTAGGGGCGGATACGCAGTATTTT,CASSPGLGADTQYF
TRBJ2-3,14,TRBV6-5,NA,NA,TGTGCCAGCAGCGGCCCGGGAGACACAGATACGCAGTATTTT,CASSGPGDTDTQYF
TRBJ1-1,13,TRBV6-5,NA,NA,TGTGCCAGCAGTACCGCACAGAACACTGAAGCTTTCTTT,CASSTAQNTEAFF
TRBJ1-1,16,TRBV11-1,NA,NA,TGTGCCAGCAGCTTAGTACAGGGTGCGATGAACACTGAAGCTTTCTTT,CASSLVQGAMNTEAFF
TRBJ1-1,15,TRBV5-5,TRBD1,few,TGTGCCAGCAGCTCGTACGGGACAGGGACCACTGAAGCTTTCTTT,CASSSYGTGTTEAFF
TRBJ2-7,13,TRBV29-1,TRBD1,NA,TGCAGCGCGACAGGGAAAGGGGCCTACGAGCAGTACTTC,CSATGKGAYEQYF
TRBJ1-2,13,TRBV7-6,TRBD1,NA,TGTGCCAGCAGCCCCGGGACAGACTATGGCTACACCTTC,CASSPGTDYGYTF
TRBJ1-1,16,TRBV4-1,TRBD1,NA,TGCGCCAGCAGCCAATTTCGGACAGGGGCGAACACTGAAGCTTTCTTT,CASSQFRTGANTEAFF
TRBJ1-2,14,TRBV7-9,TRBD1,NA,TGTGCCAGCAGCTCAGGGGGACAGGTGGATGGCTACACCTTC,CASSSGGQVDGYTF